This T cell receptor (beta chain) appears in the sequencing data of a study of shared clonotypes between healthy human individuals. On this clone itself: The antigen remains undetermined.

The V end was cut by 4 bases, the J end by 4 bases, with 16 bases between. CDR3 size: 15 residues. CDR1 and CDR2 from the germline V gene are SGHRS and YFSETQ. Deep level was the assay's run setting. The data were produced by immunoSEQ multiplex PCR, yet TCRdb's version contains in-frame clones alone and is incomplete. The table has millions of clones, 85% to 95% seen once. Findings and caveats of the study: Sample collection involved blood only; tissue repertoires are likely different.

The chain has TRBV5-1 and TRBJ2-3, with D perhaps TRBD2 (6 bases). This TCR derives from a man younger than 35 in good health. Some clones in this sample may be carry-over from other donors' samples. Sequencing was carried out using naive CD4+ T cells from PBMCs. Subset of the sample: CD45RA+ positively selected. The CDR3 DNA reads TGCGCCAGCAGCATGACGCGGGGCGTGGCAGATACGCAGTATTTT. Its translation: CASSMTRGVADTQYF.